The source of this T cell receptor beta chain is a study of blood T cell repertoires in COVID-19. Assay: immunoSEQ multiplex PCR; the TCRdb copy retains only in-frame clones and omits some. Of around 140,000 clones in the sample, 70% to 90% are singletons; the top ten hold over 8%. This CDR3 comprises 16 residues. With 6 bases clipped from V and 6 bases from J, the junction kept 15 bases outside the gene matches. Germline lookup yields CDR1 WNHNN and CDR2 SYGVQD (reference sequence). This chain uses TRBV10-1 with TRBJ2-3, with 7 positions matching TRBD2. This sequence originates from a woman aged 60 to 75 with acute or convalescent COVID-19. Sequencing was performed on peripheral blood. The CDR3 loop reads CASSSGQRGFLDTQYF. In DNA, the CDR3 is TGCGCCAGCAGCTCAGGGCAGCGGGGTTTTTTGGATACGCAGTATTTT.